This passage covers 10 T cell receptor beta chains from one sample sequenced in a study of blood T cell repertoires in COVID-19. The assay was immunoSEQ multiplex PCR, and TCRdb's table has in-frame clones only and misses some. In the table there are around 42,000 clones, around 80% of which are singletons. The sample comprised peripheral blood. These receptors were taken from a man older than 75 with active or convalescent COVID-19.

This chain links TRBV19 with TRBJ2-5; 10 bases line up with TRBD2. V trimming: 4 bases; J trimming: 3 bases; junction bases outside the gene matches: 2. CDR1 is LNHDA, CDR2 SQIVND, per germline (reference sequence). The CDR3 is 14 residues long. The CDR3 region has the DNA TGTGCCAGTAGTAACCTAGCGGGAGAAGAGACCCAGTACTTC. Amino acid sequence: CASSNLAGEETQYF.

The rearrangement uses TRBV27 and TRBJ1-1, with no clear D. V lost 3 bases and J 0 bases, leaving 14 bases between the germline ends. The CDR3 runs 16 residues. Germline CDR1 is MNHEY and CDR2 is SMNVEV (reference sequence). Written as DNA, the CDR3 is TGTGCCAGCAGTTTGGAGCAGAGGGAAATGAACACTGAAGCTTTCTTT. It specifies CASSLEQREMNTEAFF.

This clone was detected only once. The chain joins TRBV7-8 to TRBJ2-7; 9 positions agree with TRBD2. J gave up 2 bases and V 2 bases, and 1 base lay outside the gene matches. This CDR3 has 14 amino acids. Germline CDR1 reads SGHVS; CDR2 reads FQNEAQ. The chain's CDR3 is CASSLKRGAYEQYF. In DNA, the CDR3 is TGTGCCAGCAGCTTAAAGCGGGGGGCCTACGAGCAGTACTTC.

The table lists this clone with a count of one. An end of the junction differs from the germline gene, which may be a read error. The rearrangement uses TRBV30 and TRBJ2-4; D is uncertain. CDR3 length: 15 residues. Germline loops: CDR1 GTSNPN, CDR2 SVGIG (reference sequence). Here the CDR3 reads CAWGVDSGLKNIQYF. The CDR3 DNA follows: TGTGCCTGGGGTGTGGATTCAGGTTTGAAAAACATTCAGTACTTC. Variable domain in full (rest from reference TRBV30 and TRBJ2-4): SQTIHQWPATLVQPVGSPLSLECTVEGTSNPNLYWYRQAAGRGLQLLFYSVGIGQISSEVPQNLSASRPQDRQFILSSKKLLLSDSGFYLCAWGVDSGLKNIQYFGAGTRLSVL.

This chain joins TRBV29-1 and TRBJ2-1; 10 nucleotides line up with TRBD2. Germline CDR1 SQVTM, CDR2 ANQGSEA. V was clipped by 3 bases and J by 4 bases; unmatched bases: 3. This CDR3 has 14 residues. The CDR3 sequence is CSVDFSGRYNEQFF. As DNA, the CDR3 is TGCAGCGTTGACTTTAGCGGGAGGTACAATGAGCAGTTCTTC.

V gene TRBV4-2 combines with J gene TRBJ2-5; the D gene is possibly TRBD2 (5 bases). Germline assignment: CDR1 LGHNA and CDR2 YNFKEQ. V lost 3 bases and J 5 bases, leaving 22 bases between the germline ends. This CDR3 has 17 amino acids. The CDR3 region has the DNA TGTGCCAGCAGCCACGCCGGGATAAATTTTGATGAGGAGACCCAGTACTTC. Translation: CASSHAGINFDEETQYF.

The chain joins TRBV10-3 to TRBJ2-7; TRBD1 aligns across 10 bases. The ends lost 5 bases at V and 7 bases at J; junction bases unmatched: 8. Germline V gene data show CDR1 as ENHRY and CDR2 as SYGVKD. The CDR3 spans 14 residues. CDR3 in amino acids: CAISPGQGTREQYF. The CDR3 region has the DNA TGTGCCATCAGTCCGGGACAGGGGACAAGGGAGCAGTACTTC.

This rearrangement joins TRBV7-8 to TRBJ1-1; TRBD1 agrees at 9 bases. V shed 5 bases, J shed 10 bases, and the junction held 8 bases outside the gene matches. The CDR3 is 13 amino acids. The germline V gene encodes CDR1 SGHVS and CDR2 FQNEAQ. The CDR3 DNA is TGTGCCAGCAGCCGTGGGACAGGGAGGGGAGCTTTCTTT. Translating it yields CASSRGTGRGAFF. The full variable domain, with the rest looked up from reference TRBV7-8 and TRBJ1-1, is GAGVSQSPRYKVAKRGQDVALRCDPISGHVSLFWYQQALGQGPEFLTYFQNEAQLDKSGLPSDRFFAERPEGSVSTLKIQRTQQEDSAVYLCASSRGTGRGAFFGQGTRLTVV.

This clone came up once. The chain employs TRBV7-6 and TRBJ2-3; tentative D call: TRBD1 (6 bases). The CDR3 consists of 16 residues. Germline V gene lookup returns CDR1 SGHVS and CDR2 FNYEAQ. V was trimmed by 2 bases and J by 4 bases, leaving 16 bases between them. CDR3 sequence: CASSLLGGRGPDTQYF. CDR3 nucleotide sequence: TGTGCCAGCAGCTTACTTGGGGGCCGGGGCCCAGATACGCAGTATTTT. Together with reference TRBV7-6 and TRBJ2-3, the CDR3 gives the full variable domain: GAGVSQSPRYKVTKRGQDVALRCDPISGHVSLYWYRQALGQGPEFLTYFNYEAQQDKSGLPNDRFSAERPEGSISTLTIQRTEQRDSAMYRCASSLLGGRGPDTQYFGPGTRLTVL.

Here the CDR3 reads CASSVEGDRGEKLFF. The CDR3 bases are TGTGCCAGCAGCGTAGAGGGTGACCGGGGTGAAAAACTGTTTTTT. This sequence joins TRBV9 and TRBJ1-4, with D uncertain. The ends were cut back, 0 bases at V and 7 bases at J, with 13 bases in the middle. The CDR3 is 15 residues long. Germline V gene sequence: CDR1 SGDLS, CDR2 YYNGEE.